This T cell receptor beta chain is from a study of OX40 agonist ivuxolimab in advanced cancers. Assay used: immunoSEQ multiplex PCR; TCRdb lists only in-frame clones, some missing. This sample has tens of thousands of clones, with over 80% found just once. The V end lost 0 bases, the J end lost 4 bases, and 24 bases lay between the germline ends. This CDR3 spans 18 amino acids. Germline loops: CDR1 SQVTM, CDR2 ANQGSEA. The material was CD4+ or CD8+ T cells sorted from blood, obtained in a trial of the OX40 agonist ivuxolimab. This TCR came from an adult with an advanced solid tumor such as melanoma, head and neck, liver or kidney cancer. This sequence joins TRBV29-1 and TRBJ1-2; TRBD1 might be the D (6 bases). The CDR3 DNA sequence: TGCAGCGTTGAAGATACTTTCTCGGTGAAGACAGGATCCTATGGCTACACCTTC. This sequence encodes CSVEDTFSVKTGSYGYTF.